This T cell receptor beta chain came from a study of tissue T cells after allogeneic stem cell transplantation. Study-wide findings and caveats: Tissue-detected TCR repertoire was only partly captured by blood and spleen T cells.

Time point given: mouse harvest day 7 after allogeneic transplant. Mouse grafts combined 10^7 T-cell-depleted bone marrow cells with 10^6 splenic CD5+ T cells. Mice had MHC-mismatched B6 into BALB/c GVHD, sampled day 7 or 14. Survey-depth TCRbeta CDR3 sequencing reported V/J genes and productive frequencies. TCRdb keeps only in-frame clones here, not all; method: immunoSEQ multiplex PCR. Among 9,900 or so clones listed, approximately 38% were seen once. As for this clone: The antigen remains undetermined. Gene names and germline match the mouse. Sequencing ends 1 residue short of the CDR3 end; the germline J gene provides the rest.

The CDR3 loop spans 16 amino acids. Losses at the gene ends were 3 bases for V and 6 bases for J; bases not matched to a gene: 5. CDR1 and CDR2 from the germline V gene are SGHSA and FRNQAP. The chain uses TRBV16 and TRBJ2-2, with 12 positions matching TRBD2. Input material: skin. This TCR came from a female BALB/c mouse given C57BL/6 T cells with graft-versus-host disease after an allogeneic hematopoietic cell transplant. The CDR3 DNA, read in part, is TGTGCAAGCAGCTTCCCCGGGACTGGGGGGCCCGGGCAGCTCTAC. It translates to CASSFPGTGGPGQLY. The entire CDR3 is CASSFPGTGGPGQLYF.